This TCR beta chain was retrieved from a study of radiotherapy plus CTLA-4 blockade in lung cancer. Study in general: Disease control was present in roughly a third of patients, and objective responses in approximately 19%. Study-wide results and caveats: TCR clones originating in tumors grew in number in blood after radiotherapy plus ipilimumab.

Details on this clone: The antigen remains unidentified.

V lost 3 bases, J lost 9 bases, and 12 bases lay in between. The V gene's germline CDR1 is SQVTM and CDR2 ANQGSEA. This CDR3 is built from 11 residues. The assay was immunoSEQ multiplex PCR, and TCRdb's table has in-frame clones only and misses some. The table shows about 99,000 clones, with about 90% occurring only once. The sequence was obtained from a human donor with non-small cell lung cancer that progressed on radiotherapy plus ipilimumab. The sample was peripheral blood, taken from a patient treated with radiotherapy plus ipilimumab. The rearrangement links TRBV29-1 to TRBJ2-7; a weak D match, TRBD1 (5 bases). The DNA for the CDR3 is TGCAGCGTTGAGGCCCCCCAGGGGCAGTACTTC. It codes for CSVEAPQGQYF.